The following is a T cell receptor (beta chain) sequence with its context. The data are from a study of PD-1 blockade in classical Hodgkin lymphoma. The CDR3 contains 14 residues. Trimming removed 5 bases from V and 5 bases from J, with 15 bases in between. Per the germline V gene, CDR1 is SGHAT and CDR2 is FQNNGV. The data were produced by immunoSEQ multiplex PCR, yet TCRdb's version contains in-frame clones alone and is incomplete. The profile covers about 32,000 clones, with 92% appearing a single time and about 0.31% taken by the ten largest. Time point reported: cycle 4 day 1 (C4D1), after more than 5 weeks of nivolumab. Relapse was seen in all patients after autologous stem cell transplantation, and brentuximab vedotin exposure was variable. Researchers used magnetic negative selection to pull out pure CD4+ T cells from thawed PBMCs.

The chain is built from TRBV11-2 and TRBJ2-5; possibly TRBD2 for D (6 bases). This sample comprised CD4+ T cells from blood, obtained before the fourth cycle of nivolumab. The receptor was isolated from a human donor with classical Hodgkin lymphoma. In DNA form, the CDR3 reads TGTGCCAGCAGCCGCGGGGTAGCAATGGAGACCCAGTACTTC. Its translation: CASSRGVAMETQYF.